The next 9 T cell receptor beta chains were all read from a single sample in a study of T cell responses to AZD1222 COVID-19 vaccine. Clones were read by immunoSEQ multiplex PCR, and TCRdb kept only the in-frame ones, dropping some. Counted here are around 87,000 clones, roughly 88% occurring once; the ten biggest clones make up 22%. The material sequenced was peripheral blood, taken on day 0 of AZD1222 vaccination. The receptor source for this set is an adult in good health.

This chain joins TRBV5-1 and TRBJ2-2; D is undetermined. Germline CDR1 SGHRS, CDR2 YFSETQ. Trimming cost V 1 base and J 4 bases, with 11 bases left between them. The CDR3 contains 15 residues. The CDR3 DNA reads as TGCGCCAGCAGCTTGCTCTCCACCCCCACCGGGGAGCTGTTTTTT. It encodes CASSLLSTPTGELFF.

This chain joins TRBV3-1 (or the pseudogene TRBV3-2) and TRBJ1-2, with 7 bases fitting TRBD1. J was trimmed by 4 bases and V by 4 bases; bases with no gene match: 3. Germline V gene data show CDR1 as LGHDT and CDR2 as YNNKEL (reference sequence). This CDR3 comprises 13 residues. The CDR3 sequence is CASSPTGVYGYTF. DNA for the CDR3: TGTGCCAGCAGCCCCACAGGGGTCTATGGCTACACCTTC.

V gene TRBV6-1 combines with J gene TRBJ1-5, with D unclear. The CDR3 runs 16 residues. V gave up 1 base and J gave up 0 bases, with 10 bases separating them. Germline CDR1 is MNHNS and CDR2 is SASEGT. In DNA form, the CDR3 reads TGTGCCAGCAGTGAAGAAATCGGGTATAGCAATCAGCCCCAGCATTTT. Encoded protein: CASSEEIGYSNQPQHF.

CDR3 amino acids: CASSLGTGGGIDTQYF. CDR3 nucleotides: TGCGCCAGCAGCCTTGGGACAGGGGGCGGTATAGATACGCAGTATTTT. The V gene is TRBV5-1, the J gene TRBJ2-3, with 12 nucleotides matching TRBD1. The CDR3 spans 16 residues. V was pared by 4 bases and J by 5 bases, with 8 bases of the junction left unmatched. Looked up from germline, CDR1 is SGHRS and CDR2 is YFSETQ.

A single count supports this clone. This chain connects TRBV6-5 to TRBJ1-1; no firm D call. V was clipped by 9 bases and J by 1 base, with 12 bases between them. Germline-derived CDR1 and CDR2 are MNHEY and SVGAGI. The CDR3 totals 13 residues. This CDR3 is CASFRPGNTEAFF. CDR3 in DNA: TGTGCCAGTTTTAGGCCAGGGAACACTGAAGCTTTCTTT.

The rearrangement links TRBV24-1 to TRBJ2-3, with 7 positions matching TRBD1. Per the germline V gene, CDR1 is KGHDR and CDR2 is SFDVKD. This CDR3 region has 15 residues. V trimming: 6 bases; J trimming: 4 bases; junction bases outside the gene matches: 9. In DNA, the CDR3 is TGTGCCACCAGTAAAAATCAGGGGGTTGCAGATACGCAGTATTTT. Translation gives CATSKNQGVADTQYF.

The chain links TRBV6-2 or TRBV6-3 to TRBJ1-2; D is unclear. Trimming left V 5 bases short and J 1 base short, with 5 bases between. The CDR3 length is 12 residues. Per germline, CDR1 MNHEY and CDR2 SVGEGT. The CDR3 DNA follows: TGTGCCAGCAGTGTAGTTAACTATGGCTACACCTTC. Amino acid sequence: CASSVVNYGYTF.

Only a few counts were recorded for this clone. The chain links TRBV2 to TRBJ1-6; maybe TRBD1 (5 bases). The CDR3 has 13 amino acids. Trimming removed 8 bases at V and 10 bases at J, with 15 bases between. The V gene's germline CDR1 is SNHLY and CDR2 FYNNEI. The CDR3: CASRDGTRSPLHF. The DNA for the CDR3 is TGTGCCAGCCGCGACGGGACGAGGTCACCCCTCCACTTT. Full variable domain (missing parts from reference TRBV2 and TRBJ1-6): EPEVTQTPSHQVTQMGQEVILRCVPISNHLYFYWYRQILGQKVEFLVSFYNNEISEKSEIFDDQFSVERPDGSNFTLKIRSTKLEDSAMYFCASRDGTRSPLHFGNGTRLTVT.

This clone was counted only a few times. The chain carries TRBV3-1 (or the pseudogene TRBV3-2) and TRBJ1-2, with no clear D. The CDR3 is 15 amino acids. From germline, CDR1 is LGHDT and CDR2 YNNKEL (reference sequence). Trimming removed 4 bases at V and 2 bases at J, with 14 bases between. The CDR3 DNA follows: TGTGCCAGCAGCCCTTCTCCCGGATTGAACTATGGCTACACCTTC. It is translated as CASSPSPGLNYGYTF.